These T cell receptor beta chains were read from a single sample in a study of CD8 T cells in Susac syndrome. TCRdb recomputed calls from the immunoSEQ multiplex PCR reads with MiXCR, one row per CDR3 protein. This table holds over 100,000 distinct CDR3 sequences, just over 95% found once. Sample: CD4+ T cells from PBMCs. These receptors originate from a human donor with Susac syndrome. Both conserved end residues are part of each CDR3. D genes are given only for firm matches. The size entry is marked missing in some rows and otherwise reads once, few, many or a size class.

.,TRBJ1-1,.,14,TRBV7-6,CASSLASGATEAFF,TGTGCCAGCAGCTTAGCGTCCGGTGCCACTGAAGCTTTCTTT
.,TRBJ2-7,.,12,TRBV28,CASSFRSYEQYF,TGTGCCAGCAGTTTTCGGAGTTACGAGCAGTACTTC
.,TRBJ1-1,once,14,TRBV15,CATSRDVLGTEAFF,TGTGCCACCAGCAGAGACGTTTTAGGGACTGAAGCTTTCTTT
.,TRBJ2-7,.,14,TRBV7-2,CASSLNKGVEEQYF,TGTGCCAGCAGCTTAAATAAGGGAGTCGAGGAGCAGTACTTC
.,TRBJ1-1,.,14,TRBV19,CASSTWTENTEAFF,TGTGCCAGTAGTACCTGGACGGAGAACACTGAAGCTTTCTTT
.,TRBJ1-1,.,11,TRBV3-1,CASTGVTEAFF,TGTGCCAGCACCGGAGTAACTGAAGCTTTCTTT
TRBD2,TRBJ2-3,.,15,TRBV20-1,CSAPMAGGSTDTQYF,TGCAGTGCCCCGATGGCGGGAGGGTCCACAGATACGCAGTATTTT
TRBD1,TRBJ1-5,.,15,TRBV15,CATSSGTGGSQPQHF,TGTGCCACCAGCAGCGGGACAGGTGGTAGTCAGCCCCAGCATTTT
.,TRBJ2-7,.,14,TRBV29-1,CSVGGQGFPVGQYF,TGCAGCGTTGGAGGGCAGGGGTTCCCCGTTGGGCAGTACTTC
TRBD2,TRBJ2-1,.,16,TRBV5-1,CASSLEAGGLRNEQFF,TGCGCCAGCAGCTTGGAGGCGGGAGGCCTCCGCAATGAGCAGTTCTTC
TRBD1,TRBJ1-2,.,14,TRBV30,CAWRQTGTGLGYTF,TGTGCCTGGAGGCAAACCGGGACAGGGCTGGGCTACACCTTC
.,TRBJ2-3,once,14,TRBV12-3/TRBV12-4,CASSFTGLGGTQYF,TGTGCCAGCAGTTTCACGGGCTTGGGGGGTACGCAGTATTTT
.,TRBJ2-3,few,12,TRBV11-3,CASSLDRDTQYF,TGTGCCAGCAGCTTAGATCGAGATACGCAGTATTTT
.,TRBJ1-1,.,14,TRBV19,CASTLYGVNTEAFF,TGTGCCAGTACCCTCTACGGGGTCAACACTGAAGCTTTCTTT